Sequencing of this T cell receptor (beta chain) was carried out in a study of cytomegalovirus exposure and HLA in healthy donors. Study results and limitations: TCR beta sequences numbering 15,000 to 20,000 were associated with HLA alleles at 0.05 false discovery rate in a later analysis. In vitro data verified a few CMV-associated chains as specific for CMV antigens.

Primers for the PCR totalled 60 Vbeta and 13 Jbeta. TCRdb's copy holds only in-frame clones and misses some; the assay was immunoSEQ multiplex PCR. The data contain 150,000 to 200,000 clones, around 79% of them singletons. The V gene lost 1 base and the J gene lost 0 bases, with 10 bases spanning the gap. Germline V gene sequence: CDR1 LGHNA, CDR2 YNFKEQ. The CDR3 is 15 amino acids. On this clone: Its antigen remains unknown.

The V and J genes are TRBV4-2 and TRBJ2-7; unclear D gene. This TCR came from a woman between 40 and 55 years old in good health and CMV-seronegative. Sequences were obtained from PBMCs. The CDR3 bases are TGTGCCAGCAGCCAAGTTGAAGCATACTCCTACGAGCAGTACTTC. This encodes CASSQVEAYSYEQYF.